This paragraph covers one TCR beta chain sequence. This receptor's antigen is unknown. One base away there is no much larger clone; base qualities are not given. The CDR3 regions of human TCRbeta chains were subjected to immunosequencing. The original pipeline was this. TCRs in the repertoires were compared against a reference library of SARS-CoV-2-specific TCRs that had been generated with the MIRA antigen-specificity platform. Breadth was defined as the fraction of unique TCRs that were SARS-CoV-2-associated. Depth was defined as the fraction of total T cells that were SARS-CoV-2-associated. Using the MIRA data, every spike-specific TCR was mapped to the spike region that the TCR reacted to and assigned to either a CD4 or a CD8 class. Log10-transformed breadth and depth values were compared by one-way ANOVA with Sidak's multiple comparisons tests. TCRdb's version of the immuneACCESS table is confined to in-frame rearrangements and falls short of the full clone set. An unresolved V gene accounts for under half of the shortfall where checked; the remainder is of unknown origin. For V, J and clone size, that table is used; D and trimming come from the DNA. The sample table records 74,000 or so clones; around 80% of these occur just once. Over 20% of the sample is in the top ten clones.

The germline V gene supplies CDR1 SGHRS and CDR2 YFSETQ. At the junction V is shortened by 4 bases and J by 8 bases; bases outside the gene matches: 12. Its CDR3 holds 15 amino acids, cysteine through phenylalanine. The DNA shown is the 45-base CDR3, in frame from base 1. The data were obtained in a study of T cell responses to AZD1222 COVID-19 vaccine (dated by TCRdb to about 2021). Concerning the study at large: AZD1222 recipients with second doses at about 4 weeks or about 12 weeks were pooled, because spike-specific TCR depth and breadth did not differ between schedules. A total of just over 230 trial participants underwent TCR sequencing, of whom 200 to 220 had received two doses of AZD1222 and around 25 had received two doses of the MenACWY control vaccine. Enrollment into the trials was organized by age into subgroups of 18-55, 56-69 and 70-plus years, and those subgroups contained about 160, 30 and 59 TCR-sequenced participants, respectively. Findings and caveats that apply to the study as a whole: Participants were mostly white British and included more females than males, and it was suggested by the authors that clonal diversity may have been underestimated. Because no day 14 peak-response samples were available, the repertoires could be characterized only after the peak T cell response. In the small 56-69-year group, the increase in depth fell short of significance, most likely because of low power. A significant rise in spike-specific TCR breadth and depth was observed after two AZD1222 doses relative to day 0 and relative to MenACWY recipients. The whole spike protein was spanned by vaccine-associated CD4 TCRs, and dominant responses were seen in regions 160-218 and 743-854. Only six AZD1222 recipients were SARS-CoV-2 seropositive at baseline, limiting conclusions about previously exposed vaccinees. Reportedly, almost half of the unique spike-specific TCRs recognized epitopes lying outside the regions that are mutated in the B.1.351 and B.1.1.7 variants.

The label giving this sample's time point can be read as: baseline before first vaccination. Samples from vaccinated people were obtained from the UK trials COV001 and COV002, which included a single-blind randomized controlled phase 2/3 trial of AZD1222 (ChAdOx1 nCoV-19) in healthy adults. Trial participant PBMC samples were collected at day 0 and day 28 after the second dose for TCRbeta chain sequencing. The V and J segments used are TRBV5-1 and TRBJ2-1; 7 junctional bases match TRBD2. Source: peripheral blood, taken on day 0 of AZD1222 vaccination. This sequence was found in an adult in good health. Read as DNA, the sequence is TGCGCCAGCAGCCTGGAAGGCGGGAGTATCGATGAGCAGTTCTTC. It translates to CASSLEGGSIDEQFF.